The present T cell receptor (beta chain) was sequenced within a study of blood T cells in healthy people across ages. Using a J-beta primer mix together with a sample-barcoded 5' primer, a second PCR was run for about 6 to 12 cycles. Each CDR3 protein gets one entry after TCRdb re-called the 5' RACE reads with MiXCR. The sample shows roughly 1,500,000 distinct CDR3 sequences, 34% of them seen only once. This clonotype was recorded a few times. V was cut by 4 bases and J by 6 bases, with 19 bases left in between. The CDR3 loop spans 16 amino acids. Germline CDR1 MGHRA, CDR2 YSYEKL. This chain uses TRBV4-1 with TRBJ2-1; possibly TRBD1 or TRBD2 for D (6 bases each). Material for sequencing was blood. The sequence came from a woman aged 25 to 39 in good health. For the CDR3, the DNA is TGCGCCAGCAGCCCCCCAGGGGTAGCGGCACTCAATGAGCAGTTCTTC. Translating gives CASSPPGVAALNEQFF.